The clone carrying this T cell receptor beta chain was seen a few times. Methods used by the authors: The assay estimated nucleated cells by amplifying reference gene primers. Produced via immunoSEQ multiplex PCR; TCRdb's table is partial and in-frame only. The V and J calls and clone size are taken from that table; D and trimming were inferred from the DNA. The table shows approximately 290,000 clones, with roughly 91% occurring only once. These data come from a study of blood T cell repertoires in COVID-19. As for the study in general: The samples span acute and convalescent COVID-19 from the United States, Italy and Spain. PBMCs, B-cell-depleted T cells, or T cells provided the cDNA or gDNA that made up the material.

This TCR was sampled from a man between 25 and 39 years old with acute or convalescent COVID-19. Sequenced sample: peripheral blood.

CDR3 residues: CASSQVSGAGQTQYF. The CDR3 DNA reads TGTGCCAGCAGCCAAGTGTCAGGGGCCGGGCAGACCCAGTACTTC. The chain carries TRBV14 and TRBJ2-5, with D possibly TRBD1 on 6 matching bases. The CDR3 covers 15 residues. Germline CDR1 SGHDN, CDR2 FVKESK. V shed 1 base and J shed 6 bases, with 15 bases lying between them.